The 8 T cell receptor beta chains below were found in one sample sequenced in a study of human T cells and chemical hapten exposure. Time point in this sample: patch test 1, 2 weeks after DPC sensitization. Treatment noted: therapeutic diphenylcyclopropenone sensitization with weekly scalp DPC. From the RACE reads, TCRdb called clonotypes with MiXCR, one entry per CDR3 protein. The table has some 15,000 distinct CDR3 sequences, about a sixth seen once. The starting material was whole blood, obtained in connection with sensitization to the hapten diphenylcyclopropenone (DPC). Receptors were obtained from a woman in her thirties with alopecia areata. Some clones in this sample may be carry-over from other donors' samples.

This clonotype rates as medium-sized (0.01 to 0.1%). The rearrangement links TRBV20-1 to TRBJ2-2; 10 positions match TRBD2. Trimming took 0 bases from V and 3 from J; bases not matched to a gene: 4. The CDR3 covers 16 residues. CDR1 is DFQATT and CDR2 is SNEGSKA in the germline V gene (reference sequence). CDR3 loop: CSARDPLAGYTGELFF. CDR3 in DNA: TGCAGTGCTAGAGATCCACTAGCGGGGTACACCGGGGAGCTGTTTTTT.

This clonotype has ten or more counts. J is TRBJ2-3 and V is TRBV3-1, with 11 bases fitting TRBD2. Germline V lookup: CDR1 LGHDT, CDR2 YNNKEL (reference sequence). V dropped 6 bases and J dropped 0; count of bases not matched to a gene: 5. The CDR3 runs 16 residues. CDR3 coding DNA: TGTGCCAGCAGTCCACTAGCGGGGGCTAGCACAGATACGCAGTATTTT. Protein: CASSPLAGASTDTQYF.

By its share, this clonotype is medium-sized (0.01 to 0.1%). The genes are TRBV27 and TRBJ2-1; 9 nucleotides match TRBD2. V trimming: 5 bases; J trimming: 1 base; junction bases outside the gene matches: 9. Germline CDR1 MNHEY, CDR2 SMNVEV (reference sequence). This CDR3 spans 17 amino acids. The CDR3 DNA is TGTGCCAGCAGTATTGGTAGACTAGCGGATTCCTACAATGAGCAGTTCTTC. Translated: CASSIGRLADSYNEQFF.

This clonotype is termed medium-sized. Written as DNA, the CDR3 is TGTGCCACCAGTGATTCCCGACAGGTGCTCGGGCCCCAGCATTTT. It is translated as CATSDSRQVLGPQHF. This chain connects TRBV24-1 to TRBJ1-5; TRBD1 is a possible D gene (6 bases). There are 15 residues in the CDR3. V lost 2 bases and J 9 bases, leaving 16 bases between the germline ends. The germline V gene encodes CDR1 KGHDR and CDR2 SFDVKD.

This clonotype was picked up many times. This chain connects TRBV12-3 or TRBV12-4 to TRBJ2-1; 10 bases are shared with TRBD2. This CDR3 spans 15 amino acids. The V gene end was trimmed by 6 bases and the J gene end by 7 bases; junction bases not matched to a gene: 9. The CDR3 region has the DNA TGTGCCAGCAGAGCTAAGCGGGAGGGCCGGAATGAGCAGTTCTTC. Protein sequence: CASRAKREGRNEQFF.

Relative to its sample, this clonotype is medium-sized. The chain links TRBV5-1 to TRBJ2-7, with D perhaps matching TRBD1 (6 bases). Between the trimmed V and J ends, which lost 3 bases and 2 bases, there was a span of 9 bases. The CDR3 loop spans 13 amino acids. Per the germline V gene, CDR1 is SGHRS and CDR2 is YFSETQ. CDR3 amino acids: CASSWDKPYEQYF. DNA for the CDR3: TGCGCCAGCAGCTGGGACAAACCCTACGAGCAGTACTTC.

This clonotype qualifies as medium-sized (0.01 to 0.1%). CDR3 nucleotides: TGTGCCAGCAGCAATGCGTTTTTTGAGGGGGAACGCACGTTCTACGAGCAGTACGTC. It is translated as CASSNAFFEGERTFYEQYV. This sequence joins TRBV21-1 and TRBJ2-7; TRBD1, the D gene given by the table, was not confirmed from the DNA. TRBV21-1 is given as a pseudogene. The CDR3 is 19 residues long.

The V gene is TRBV7-8, the J gene TRBJ1-3; 7 bases are shared with TRBD1. Germline V lookup: CDR1 SGHVS, CDR2 FQNEAQ. The junction had 7 bases not matched to a gene; V was cut back by 5 bases and J by 0 bases. The CDR3 extends over 16 amino acids. CDR3 in amino acids: CASSRSGGLSGNTIYF. CDR3 nucleotides: TGTGCCAGCAGCCGCTCAGGGGGACTCTCTGGAAACACCATATATTTT.